The next 18 T cell receptor beta chains were all read from a single sample in a study of CD8+CD57+ T cells in acquired aplastic anemia. Genomic DNA was employed as the template in profiling TCR beta VDJ and CDR3. TCRdb analysed the reads with MiXCR anew, one entry per CDR3 protein. The sample contains around 500,000 distinct CDR3 sequences, 25% to 40% of which appear only once. Individuals selected for sequencing had exhibited CD8+CD57+ cell expansion on flow cytometry. Sequenced material: sorted CD4+, CD8+, or CD8+CD57+ T cells (not recorded which) from PBMCs. The receptors derive from a human donor with aplastic anemia.

On this clonotype itself: The junction departs from the called germline gene at one end, perhaps through a read error. The chain carries TRBV6-1 and TRBJ1-2, with 8 bases aligning to TRBD1. Germline V gene data show CDR1 as MNHNS and CDR2 as SASEGT. The CDR3 covers 16 residues. Here the CDR3 DNA reads TGTGCCAGCAGCCCCCGAGGTTCAGGGGGCGTCTATGGCTACGCCTTC. It specifies CASSPRGSGGVYGYAF.

The chain employs TRBV2 and TRBJ1-5; TRBD1 agrees at 10 bases. The V gene's germline CDR1 is SNHLY and CDR2 FYNNEI. The CDR3 contains 18 residues. J lost 0 bases, V lost 6 bases, and 11 bases had no gene match. CDR3 in amino acids: CASRAGQGTIYSNQPQHF. CDR3 nucleotide sequence: TGTGCCAGCAGGGCGGGACAGGGGACAATTTATAGCAATCAGCCCCAGCATTTT.

The rearrangement joins TRBV14 to TRBJ2-7; D might be TRBD1 or TRBD2, each matching 6 bases. The CDR3 has 17 residues. Deletions cut 0 bases from V and 3 bases from J, with 18 bases between. CDR1 is SGHDN, CDR2 FVKESK, per germline. The chain's CDR3 is CASSQELGRDTGYEQYF. Here the CDR3 DNA reads TGTGCCAGCAGCCAAGAATTAGGGCGGGACACAGGCTACGAGCAGTACTTC.

This clonotype was counted a few times. CDR3 coding DNA: TGTGCCAGCAGTTTAGTGGGGGGCTATGGCTACACCTTC. This gives the protein CASSLVGGYGYTF. The chain combines TRBV12-3 or TRBV12-4 with TRBJ1-2; maybe TRBD1 (5 bases). V was cut by 1 base and J by 4 bases, with 7 bases left in between. There are 13 residues in the CDR3.

The V and J genes are TRBV5-4 and TRBJ1-2; 7 bases fit TRBD1. The CDR3 has 17 residues. Trimming at V came to 2 bases and at J to 1 base, leaving 11 bases not matched to a gene. CDR1 is SGHNT, CDR2 YYREEE, per germline (reference sequence). The CDR3 DNA reads as TGTGCCAGCAGCTTATATCCTCATCAGGGGGATAACTATGGCTACACCTTC. Encoded protein: CASSLYPHQGDNYGYTF.

This clonotype was seen repeatedly, ten times or more. DNA of the CDR3: TGTGCCAGCAGCACAATTGACCGACAGTCTAACTATGGCTACACCTTC. Its translation is CASSTIDRQSNYGYTF. The rearrangement links TRBV5-6 to TRBJ1-2; D perhaps matches TRBD1 (5 bases). This CDR3 has 16 residues. V gave up 4 bases and J gave up 0 bases, with 16 bases separating them. Germline CDR1 is SGHDT and CDR2 is YYEEEE.

This CDR3 is CATSSQFYEQYF. The CDR3 DNA reads TGTGCCACCAGCAGCCAATTCTACGAGCAGTACTTC. V and J are TRBV15 and TRBJ2-7; D remains unclear. Germline CDR1 and CDR2: LNHNV and YYDKDF (reference sequence). Trimming shortened V by 3 bases and J by 3 bases, and 6 bases separated the two germline ends. This CDR3 contains 12 residues.

The chain links TRBV27 to TRBJ1-6, with 8 bases matching TRBD1. V lost 7 bases and J lost 10; bases outside the gene matches: 6. CDR1 MNHEY and CDR2 SMNVEV come from the germline V gene (reference sequence). This CDR3 region has 13 residues. CDR3 sequence (DNA): TGTGCCAGCACTCAGGGGGCCCGATCACCCCTCCACTTT. Its protein product is CASTQGARSPLHF.

Of note for this clonotype: Given a much more abundant clone one base away, this may be a read error. The V gene is TRBV7-3, the J gene TRBJ1-1; D is ambiguous. The germline gives CDR1 SGHTA, CDR2 FQGTGA. The length of the CDR3 is 13 residues. The CDR3, as DNA: TGTGCCAGCAGCTTACAAGCAAACACTGAAGCTTCCTTT. Its protein is CASSLQANTEASF.

This chain links TRBV29-1 with TRBJ2-6; no clear D gene. The CDR3 totals 12 residues. Per germline, CDR1 SQVTM and CDR2 ANQGSEA. Trimming removed 2 bases at V and 4 bases at J, with 3 bases between. CDR3 region: CSVENGANVLTF. In DNA, the CDR3 is TGCAGCGTTGAAAACGGGGCCAACGTCCTGACTTTC.

The chain recombines TRBV7-6 with TRBJ1-2, with TRBD1 matching 8 bases. The V and J ends lost 8 bases and 9 bases, in that order; junction bases with no gene match: 5. The CDR3 totals 11 residues. Germline values: CDR1 SGHVS, CDR2 FNYEAQ. The CDR3 loop reads CASGQGSRYTF. The CDR3 region has the DNA TGTGCCAGCGGACAGGGTAGCCGCTACACCTTC.

The sample holds many counts of this clonotype. This rearrangement joins TRBV7-9 to TRBJ2-1; unclear D gene. Trimming pared 1 base from V and 8 bases from J, leaving 3 bases between. The CDR3 spans 11 residues. Germline V gives CDR1 SEHNR, CDR2 FQNEAQ (reference sequence). The DNA for the CDR3 is TGTGCCAGCAGCTTAGAGGATGAGCAGTTCTTC. It translates to CASSLEDEQFF.

This clonotype appeared many times. The J gene is TRBJ2-7, the V gene TRBV19; D unresolved. Trimming took off 4 bases at V and 6 bases at J, with 16 bases between the two ends. CDR1 and CDR2 (germline): LNHDA, SQIVND (reference sequence). The CDR3 runs to 14 residues. This CDR3 reads CASSKVARMSEQYF. The CDR3 coding sequence is TGTGCCAGTAGTAAGGTGGCCCGGATGAGCGAGCAGTACTTC.

The CDR3: CASSVESGANVLTF. CDR3 nucleotides: TGTGCCAGCAGCGTCGAATCTGGGGCCAACGTCCTGACTTTC. The chain uses TRBV9 and TRBJ2-6; unclear D gene. Looked up from germline, CDR1 is SGDLS and CDR2 is YYNGEE. The CDR3 extends over 14 amino acids. Trimming removed 2 bases from V and 1 base from J, with 4 bases in between.

CDR3 DNA sequence: TGTGCCAGCAAAGATTCAGGGGCAGGGAAAGCTTTCTTT. It codes for CASKDSGAGKAFF. The rearrangement uses TRBV12-3 or TRBV12-4 and TRBJ1-1; possible D gene TRBD1, 6 bases. The CDR3 length is 13 residues. The ends were cut back, 7 bases at V and 9 bases at J, with 18 bases in the middle.

To note about this clonotype: The junction departs from germline at one end; a sequencing error may be responsible. The chain carries TRBV19 and TRBJ2-3; 11 bases are a match to TRBD2. Germline CDR1 and CDR2: LNHDA and SQIVND (reference sequence). The CDR3 spans 14 residues. CDR3 DNA: TGCGCCAGCAGCACTAGCGGGAGCATGGATACGCAGTATTTT. Translating gives CASSTSGSMDTQYF.

This clonotype was observed at least ten times. This chain links TRBV12-3 or TRBV12-4 with TRBJ1-3; no definite D call. This CDR3 is 15 amino acids long. With 0 bases removed from V and 0 bases from J, the gap between germline ends came to 6 bases. Here the CDR3 reads CASSLAGTSGNTIYF. Written as DNA, the CDR3 is TGTGCCAGCAGTTTAGCGGGTACCTCTGGAAACACCATATATTTT.

About this clonotype: One end of the junction is discordant with germline, which a read error may explain. The chain has TRBV30 and TRBJ1-1; D not resolved. Germline CDR1 and CDR2: GTSNPN and SVGIG (reference sequence). This CDR3 contains 11 residues. CDR3 in amino acids: CAWRQAAHPLF. The DNA of the CDR3 is TGTGCCTGGAGGCAGGCGGCGCACCCGCTTTTT. Supplemented by reference TRBV30 and TRBJ1-1, the full variable domain reads SQTIHQWPATLVQPVGSPLSLECTVEGTSNPNLYWYRQAAGRGLQLLFYSVGIGQISSEVPQNLSASRPQDRQFILSSKKLLLSDSGFYLCAWRQAAHPLFGQGTRLTVV.